This T cell receptor beta chain was captured by sequencing in a study of shared clonotypes between healthy human individuals. On this clone itself: Its antigen remains unknown. Other DNA sequences in the same sample also yield this CDR3.

This CDR3 contains 13 residues. Trimming left V 5 bases short and J 0 bases short, with 5 bases between. The germline V gene has CDR1 SGHAT and CDR2 FQNNGV. Measured with immunoSEQ multiplex PCR; TCRdb has only the in-frame clones, and not every one. Here the sample spans around 450,000 clones, roughly 80% being singletons. Genomic DNA of unsorted samples came from some 91 million PBMCs. General study results and limits: Donors were few, which limited the genetic and exposure-history diversity represented.

The sequence was obtained from a woman aged 40 to 50 in good health. Some clones in this sample may be carry-over from other donors' samples. The chain is built from TRBV11-2 and TRBJ1-3, with no clear D. Sequencing was done on a sample of PBMCs. The chain's CDR3 is CASSPSSGNTIYF. For the CDR3, the DNA is TGTGCCAGCAGCCCCTCCTCTGGAAACACCATATATTTT.